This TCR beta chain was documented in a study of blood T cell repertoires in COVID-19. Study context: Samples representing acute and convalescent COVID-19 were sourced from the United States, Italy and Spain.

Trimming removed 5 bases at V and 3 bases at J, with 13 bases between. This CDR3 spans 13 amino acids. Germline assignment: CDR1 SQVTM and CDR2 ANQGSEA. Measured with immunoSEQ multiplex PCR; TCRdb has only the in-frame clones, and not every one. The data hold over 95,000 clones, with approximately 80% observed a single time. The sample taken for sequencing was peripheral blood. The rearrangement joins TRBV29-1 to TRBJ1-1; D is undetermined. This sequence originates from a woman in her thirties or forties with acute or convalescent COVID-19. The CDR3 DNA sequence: TGCAGCGTTCCCACAGCGAGGGACACTGAAGCTTTCTTT. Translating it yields CSVPTARDTEAFF. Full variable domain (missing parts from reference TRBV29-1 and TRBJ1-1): SAVISQKPSRDICQRGTSLTIQCQVDSQVTMMFWYRQQPGQSLTLIATANQGSEATYESGFVIDKFPISRPNLTFSTLTVSNMSPEDSSIYLCSVPTARDTEAFFGQGTRLTVV.